The 19 T cell receptor beta chains below all came from one sample that was sequenced in a study of PD-1 blockade in classical Hodgkin lymphoma. Repertoires were generated with immunoSEQ multiplex PCR, while TCRdb's copy carries only in-frame clones and drops some. The data contain some 14,000 clones, just under 80% of them singletons. After autologous stem cell transplantation all patients relapsed, and prior brentuximab vedotin exposure differed between cohorts. The sequences come from peripheral blood mononuclear cells (PBMCs), collected before the second cycle of nivolumab. These receptors were collected from a human donor with classical Hodgkin lymphoma.

This clone has a single count. J is TRBJ1-1 and V is TRBV2; no definite D call. The germline V gene has CDR1 SNHLY and CDR2 FYNNEI. The CDR3 has 14 residues. The V end lost 10 bases, the J end lost 2 bases, and 17 bases lay between the germline ends. CDR3 region: CATTRLALNTEAFF. DNA for the CDR3: TGTGCCACCACCAGGTTAGCTTTAAACACTGAAGCTTTCTTT.

This clone was found a few times. The chain uses TRBV5-4 and TRBJ2-2; 10 bases line up with TRBD1. Germline trimming cut 8 bases from V and 7 bases from J; bases unmatched to any gene: 11. The germline CDR1 and CDR2 sequences are SGHNT and YYREEE (reference sequence). The CDR3 loop spans 15 amino acids. Here the CDR3 reads CASRLRQGADGELFF. For the CDR3, the DNA is TGTGCCAGTCGATTAAGACAGGGGGCCGACGGGGAGCTGTTTTTT.

The chain has TRBV11-2 and TRBJ2-7, with D possibly being TRBD1 (8 bases). Trimming removed 3 bases at V and 2 bases at J, with 23 bases between. Per the germline V gene, CDR1 is SGHAT and CDR2 is FQNNGV. CDR3 size: 18 residues. The CDR3 region is CASSFSRMGGTGAYEQYF. The CDR3 region has the DNA TGTGCCAGCAGCTTTAGCCGAATGGGGGGGACAGGAGCCTACGAGCAGTACTTC.

This chain links TRBV27 with TRBJ2-7, with 11 bases lining up with TRBD1. The germline V gene has CDR1 MNHEY and CDR2 SMNVEV (reference sequence). The length of the CDR3 is 14 residues. Trimming cost V 5 bases and J 6 bases; bases outside gene matches: 6. The CDR3 sequence is CASSPGDRGAEQYF. The CDR3 DNA reads TGTGCCAGCAGTCCTGGGGACAGGGGGGCCGAGCAGTACTTC.

The rearrangement links TRBV18 to TRBJ2-3; D is undetermined. The CDR3 consists of 16 residues. CDR1 is KGHSH, CDR2 LQKENI, per germline. The V end lost 3 bases, the J end lost 8 bases, and 21 bases lay between the germline ends. The CDR3 here is CASSPIAQAGRVTQYF. CDR3 bases: TGTGCCAGCTCACCCATCGCCCAGGCTGGACGAGTTACGCAGTATTTT.

The chain uses TRBV7-9 and TRBJ1-1; TRBD1 is a possible D gene (5 bases). This CDR3 has 14 amino acids. Trimming stripped 2 bases from V and 1 base from J, with 8 bases between. Germline V gives CDR1 SEHNR, CDR2 FQNEAQ (reference sequence). The CDR3 nucleotides read TGTGCCAGCAGCTTATTCGGGGGGAACACTGAAGCTTTCTTT. Translated, it gives CASSLFGGNTEAFF.

V and J are TRBV30 and TRBJ2-1; D is possibly TRBD2 (6 bases). The germline V gene has CDR1 GTSNPN and CDR2 SVGIG (reference sequence). V lost 0 bases and J 5 bases, leaving 11 bases between the germline ends. The CDR3 is 14 residues long. The CDR3, as DNA: TGTGCCTGGAGTGTATGGGGGGAGGACAATGAGCAGTTCTTC. Translating it yields CAWSVWGEDNEQFF. Full variable domain (outside the CDR3, taken from reference TRBV30 and TRBJ2-1): SQTIHQWPATLVQPVGSPLSLECTVEGTSNPNLYWYRQAAGRGLQLLFYSVGIGQISSEVPQNLSASRPQDRQFILSSKKLLLSDSGFYLCAWSVWGEDNEQFFGPGTRLTVL.

In this sample, this clone turned up once. This chain joins TRBV6-5 and TRBJ1-4, with 7 bases fitting TRBD1. The CDR3 runs to 14 residues. Looked up from germline, CDR1 is MNHEY and CDR2 is SVGAGI. Germline trimming cut 5 bases from V and 8 bases from J; bases unmatched to any gene: 8. In DNA form, the CDR3 reads TGTGCCAGCAGTCAAGATCCGGGACAGGAAAAACTGTTTTTT. This encodes CASSQDPGQEKLFF.

This clone was seen once. The CDR3 nucleotides read TGTGCCAGCAGTTTATTCAGGACGAGGGGGGGGTCGAGCAATCAGCCCCAGCATTTT. Translated: CASSLFRTRGGSSNQPQHF. This chain links TRBV28 with TRBJ1-5, with a possible D match to TRBD1 (6 bases). The V and J ends lost 1 base and 1 base respectively, with 20 bases between them. The CDR3 extends over 19 amino acids. The V gene's germline CDR1 is MDHEN and CDR2 SYDVKM.

The chain employs TRBV5-1 and TRBJ1-2, with D unclear. Germline CDR1 and CDR2: SGHRS and YFSETQ. The CDR3 consists of 15 residues. V was cut by 2 bases and J by 5 bases, with 16 bases left in between. The DNA for the CDR3 is TGCGCCAGCAGCTTAAACGCGGCGGATATATATGGCTACACCTTC. It yields the protein CASSLNAADIYGYTF. The full variable domain, its missing parts supplied by reference TRBV5-1 and TRBJ1-2, is KAGVTQTPRYLIKTRGQQVTLSCSPISGHRSVSWYQQTPGQGLQFLFEYFSETQRNKGNFPGRFSGRQFSNSRSEMNVSTLELGDSALYLCASSLNAADIYGYTFGSGTRLTVV.

The J gene is TRBJ2-1, the V gene TRBV7-2; 8 bases match TRBD2. The trim removed 7 bases at V and 7 bases at J, leaving 12 bases unmatched. Germline CDR1 SGHTA, CDR2 FQGNSA. The CDR3 extends over 15 amino acids. CDR3 residues: CASTWFSGGVNEQFF. The CDR3 DNA sequence: TGTGCCAGCACGTGGTTCTCCGGGGGGGTGAATGAGCAGTTCTTC. Combining the CDR3 with reference TRBV7-2 and TRBJ2-1 gives the whole variable domain GAGVSQSPSNKVTEKGKDVELRCDPISGHTALYWYRQSLGQGLEFLIYFQGNSAPDKSGLPSDRFSAERTGGSVSTLTIQRTQQEDSAVYLCASTWFSGGVNEQFFGPGTRLTVL.

This clone appeared a single time. The chain carries TRBV28 and TRBJ2-1; D is unclear. V shed 1 base and J shed 2 bases, with 6 bases lying between them. Germline assignment: CDR1 MDHEN and CDR2 SYDVKM. The CDR3 is made up of 14 amino acids. CDR3 residues: CASSLSGPYNEQFF. CDR3 bases: TGTGCCAGCAGTTTATCGGGCCCCTACAATGAGCAGTTCTTC. Combining the CDR3 with reference TRBV28 and TRBJ2-1 gives the whole variable domain DVKVTQSSRYLVKRTGEKVFLECVQDMDHENMFWYRQDPGLGLRLIYFSYDVKMKEKGDIPEGYSVSREKKERFSLILESASTNQTSMYLCASSLSGPYNEQFFGPGTRLTVL.

Only a few counts were recorded for this clone. This rearrangement joins TRBV5-1 to TRBJ1-2, with D maybe TRBD1 (6 bases). Germline loops: CDR1 SGHRS, CDR2 YFSETQ. V was pared by 1 base and J by 6 bases, with 16 bases between. This CDR3 region has 15 residues. CDR3 protein: CASSLLPGARNGYTF. CDR3 DNA: TGCGCCAGCAGCTTGCTACCAGGGGCAAGGAATGGCTACACCTTC.

The rearrangement links TRBV7-2 to TRBJ2-1; tentative D call: TRBD2 (6 bases). Per germline, CDR1 SGHTA and CDR2 FQGNSA. Between the trimmed V and J ends, which lost 0 bases and 8 bases, there was a span of 14 bases. The CDR3 extends over 15 amino acids. The CDR3 here is CASSLAPLAEDEQFF. Written as DNA, the CDR3 is TGTGCCAGCAGCTTAGCGCCCTTAGCGGAGGATGAGCAGTTCTTC.

J is TRBJ2-3 and V is TRBV5-4; TRBD2 matches 13 bases. J lost 3 bases, V lost 1 base, and 2 bases had no gene match. Germline V gives CDR1 SGHNT, CDR2 YYREEE (reference sequence). There are 16 residues in the CDR3. The CDR3 coding sequence is TGTGCCAGCAGCTTGCGACTAGCGGGAGGAACAGATACGCAGTATTTT. Amino acid sequence: CASSLRLAGGTDTQYF.

This rearrangement joins TRBV14 to TRBJ2-6; a possible D gene is TRBD2 (6 bases). The germline gives CDR1 SGHDN, CDR2 FVKESK. Trimming removed 4 bases from V and 2 bases from J, with 9 bases in between. The CDR3 loop spans 15 amino acids. The CDR3 reads CASSRRVAGANVLTF. CDR3 in DNA: TGTGCCAGCAGCCGGAGGGTGGCTGGGGCCAACGTCCTGACTTTC. Supplemented by reference TRBV14 and TRBJ2-6, the full variable domain reads EAGVTQFPSHSVIEKGQTVTLRCDPISGHDNLYWYRRVMGKEIKFLLHFVKESKQDESGMPNNRFLAERTGGTYSTLKVQPAELEDSGVYFCASSRRVAGANVLTFGAGSRLTVL.

This sequence joins TRBV7-2 and TRBJ1-2; tentatively, D is TRBD1 (5 bases). This CDR3 is built from 14 residues. Trimming removed 4 bases from V and 7 bases from J, with 16 bases in between. CDR1 is SGHTA and CDR2 is FQGNSA in the germline V gene. The CDR3 nucleotides are TGTGCCAGCAGCTCAGACGTGGGGCGGAGTGGCTACACCTTC. It specifies CASSSDVGRSGYTF.

The chain has TRBV2 and TRBJ1-1; 7 nucleotides align to TRBD1. Germline-derived CDR1 and CDR2 are SNHLY and FYNNEI. This CDR3 comprises 14 residues. V trimming: 5 bases; J trimming: 4 bases; junction bases outside the gene matches: 7. CDR3 nucleotide sequence: TGTGCCAGCAGTCGACAGGGAAGGAGCACTGAAGCTTTCTTT. It encodes CASSRQGRSTEAFF.

Only a few counts were recorded for this clone. The chain is built from TRBV5-6 and TRBJ2-6; 7 positions agree with TRBD1. Per germline, CDR1 SGHDT and CDR2 YYEEEE. V lost 5 bases and J lost 4; bases outside the gene matches: 6. CDR3 length equals 15 residues. CDR3 sequence: CASRRQGSGANVLTF. CDR3 DNA: TGTGCCAGCAGACGACAGGGCTCCGGGGCCAACGTCCTGACTTTC.